This TCR beta chain stems from a study of CD8 T cell repertoires and HIV-1 epitope variants. The CDR3 length is 17 residues. From germline, CDR1 is MDHEN and CDR2 SYDVKM. The V end lost 4 bases, the J end lost 2 bases, and 21 bases lay between the germline ends. The table came from immunoSEQ multiplex PCR; TCRdb's copy has only in-frame clones and leaves some out. The table includes 4,500 to 6,500 clones, less than 70% detected once. Turning to this clone: Its matching antigen is unknown.

This clonotype was sampled from a male donor with HIV. Sample: cultured CD8+ T cells derived from PBMCs. The chain uses TRBV28 and TRBJ2-7, with a possible D match to TRBD1 (6 bases). CDR3 sequence reads: CASSSYSTGIYTYEQYF. CDR3 sequence (DNA): TGTGCCAGCAGTTCCTACTCCACAGGGATCTATACCTACGAGCAGTACTTC.